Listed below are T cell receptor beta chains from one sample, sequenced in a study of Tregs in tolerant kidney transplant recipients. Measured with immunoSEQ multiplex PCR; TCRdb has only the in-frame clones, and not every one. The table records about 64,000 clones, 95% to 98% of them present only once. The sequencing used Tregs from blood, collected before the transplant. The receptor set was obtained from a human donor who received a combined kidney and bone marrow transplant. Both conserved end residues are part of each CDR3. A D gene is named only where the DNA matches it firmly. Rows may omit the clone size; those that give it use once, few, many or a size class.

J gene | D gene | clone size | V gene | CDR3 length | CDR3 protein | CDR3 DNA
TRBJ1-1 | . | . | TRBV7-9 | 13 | CASSLVADTEAFF | TGTGCCAGCAGCTTAGTGGCGGACACTGAAGCTTTCTTT
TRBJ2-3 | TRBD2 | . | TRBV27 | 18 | CASSSLTSGGLSTDTQYF | TGTGCCAGCAGTTCCCTGACTAGCGGGGGCCTTAGCACAGATACGCAGTATTTT
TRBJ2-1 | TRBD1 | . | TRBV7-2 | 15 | CASSSPGTGYNEQFF | TGTGCCAGCAGCTCCCCCGGGACAGGGTATAATGAGCAGTTCTTC
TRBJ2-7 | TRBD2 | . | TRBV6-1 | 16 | CASSESRSGASYEQYF | TGTGCCAGCAGTGAATCTCGTAGCGGGGCTTCCTACGAGCAGTACTTC
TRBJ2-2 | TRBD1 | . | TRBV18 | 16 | CASSPRTGANTGELFF | TGTGCCAGCTCACCTCGGACAGGGGCGAACACCGGGGAGCTGTTTTTT
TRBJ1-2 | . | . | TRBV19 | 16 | CASSMMGTSRAYGYTF | TGTGCCAGTAGTATGATGGGGACATCGCGCGCTTATGGCTACACCTTC
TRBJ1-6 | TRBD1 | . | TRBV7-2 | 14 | CASSQTGENSPLHF | TGTGCCAGCAGCCAGACAGGGGAAAATTCACCCCTCCACTTT
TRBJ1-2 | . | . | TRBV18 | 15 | CASSPTNTREIGYTF | TGTGCCAGCTCGCCCACTAACACCAGGGAAATTGGCTACACCTTC
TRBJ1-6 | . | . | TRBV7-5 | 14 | CVKSPGTESSPLHF | TGTGTCAAAAGCCCCGGGACAGAGAGTTCACCCCTCCACTTT
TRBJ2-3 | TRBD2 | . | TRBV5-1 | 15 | CASSSGTSGGDTQYF | TGCGCCAGCAGCTCGGGGACTAGCGGGGGAGATACGCAGTATTTT
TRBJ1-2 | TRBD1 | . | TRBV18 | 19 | CASSPQRQGAFYLNYGYTF | TGTGCCAGCTCACCACAACGACAGGGGGCATTTTATCTAAACTATGGCTACACCTTC
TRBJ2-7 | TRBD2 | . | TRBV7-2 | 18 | CASSLSEFSGYPSYEQYF | TGTGCCAGCAGCTTAAGCGAATTTAGCGGGTACCCGTCCTACGAGCAGTACTTC
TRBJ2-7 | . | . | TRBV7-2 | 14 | CASSFLGSSYEQYF | TGTGCCAGCAGCTTTTTGGGGAGCTCCTACGAGCAGTACTTC
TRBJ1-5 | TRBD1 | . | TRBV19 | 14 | CASKGTGLNQPQHF | TGTGCCAGTAAGGGGACAGGGCTAAATCAGCCCCAGCATTTT
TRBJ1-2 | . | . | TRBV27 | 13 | CASSATGSRGYTF | TGTGCCAGCAGTGCAACAGGGTCGCGAGGCTACACCTTC
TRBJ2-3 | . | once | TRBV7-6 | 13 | CASSLVGTDTQYF | TGTGCCAGCAGCTTAGTAGGCACAGATACGCAGTATTTT
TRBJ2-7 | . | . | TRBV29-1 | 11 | CSVTGAYEQYF | TGCAGCGTTACAGGTGCCTACGAGCAGTACTTC
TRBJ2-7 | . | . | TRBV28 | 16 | CASSLWPRGGTYEQYF | TGTGCCAGCAGTTTATGGCCTAGGGGGGGGACCTACGAGCAGTACTTC
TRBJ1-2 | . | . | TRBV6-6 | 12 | CASSSQDYGYTF | TGTGCCAGCAGTTCCCAGGACTATGGCTACACCTTC
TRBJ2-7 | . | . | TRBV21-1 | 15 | CASSARDREAYEQYF | TGTGCCAGCAGCGCCCGGGACAGGGAAGCCTACGAGCAGTACTTC
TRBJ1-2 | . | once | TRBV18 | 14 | CASSPGVDTYGYTF | TGTGCCAGCTCGCCCGGGGTAGATACTTATGGCTACACCTTC
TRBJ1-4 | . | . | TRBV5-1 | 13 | CASSGGPDEKLFF | TGCGCCAGCAGCGGGGGCCCCGATGAAAAACTGTTTTTT
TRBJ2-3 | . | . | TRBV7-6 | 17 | CASSPPKGTFGPDTQYF | TGTGCCAGCAGCCCCCCCAAAGGGACATTCGGGCCAGATACGCAGTATTTT
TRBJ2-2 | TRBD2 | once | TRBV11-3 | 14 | CASSSGGLTGELFF | TGTGCCAGCAGCAGCGGGGGTCTAACCGGGGAGCTGTTTTTT
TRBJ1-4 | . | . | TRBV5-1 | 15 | CASSLGQSQNEKLFF | TGCGCCAGCAGCTTGGGACAGAGTCAGAATGAAAAACTGTTTTTT
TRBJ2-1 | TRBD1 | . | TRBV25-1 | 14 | CASSRTGTVGEQFF | TGTGCCAGCAGTCGCACCGGGACAGTCGGCGAGCAGTTCTTC
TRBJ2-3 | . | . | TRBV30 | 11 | CAWRAMSTQYF | TGTGCCTGGAGGGCAATGTCTACGCAGTATTTT
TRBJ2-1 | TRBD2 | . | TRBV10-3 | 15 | CAISESAGGPHEQFF | TGTGCCATCAGTGAATCAGCGGGAGGGCCTCATGAGCAGTTCTTC
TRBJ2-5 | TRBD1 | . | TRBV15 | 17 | CATSRVPPDRRKETQYF | TGTGCCACCAGCAGAGTCCCGCCGGACAGGAGGAAAGAGACCCAGTACTTC
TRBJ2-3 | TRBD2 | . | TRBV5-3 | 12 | CARSALTSNEYF | TGTGCCAGAAGCGCCCTGACTAGCAATGAGTATTTT
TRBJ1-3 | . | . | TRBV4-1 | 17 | CASSQDFVGQLGNTIYF | TGCGCCAGCAGCCAAGATTTTGTGGGCCAGTTAGGAAACACCATATATTTT
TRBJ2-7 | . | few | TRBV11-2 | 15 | CASSLNDRPTYEQYF | TGTGCCAGCAGCTTAAACGACAGGCCCACCTACGAGCAGTACTTC
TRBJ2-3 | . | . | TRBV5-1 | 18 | CASSPGTGVGYSTDTQYF | TGCGCCAGCAGCCCCGGGACTGGGGTGGGCTATAGCACAGATACGCAGTATTTT
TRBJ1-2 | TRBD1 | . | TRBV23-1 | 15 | CASSQSTGDNYGYTF | TGCGCCAGCAGTCAATCAACAGGGGATAACTATGGCTACACCTTC
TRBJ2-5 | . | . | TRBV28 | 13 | CASRPGTQETQYF | TGTGCCAGCAGACCCGGGACTCAAGAGACCCAGTACTTC
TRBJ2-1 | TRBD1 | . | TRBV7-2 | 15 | CASSVRDRVDNEQFF | TGTGCCAGCAGCGTCCGGGACAGGGTAGACAATGAGCAGTTCTTC
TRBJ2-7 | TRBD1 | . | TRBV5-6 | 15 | CASSFGGTGIYEQYF | TGTGCCAGCAGCTTCGGTGGGACAGGGATCTACGAGCAGTACTTC
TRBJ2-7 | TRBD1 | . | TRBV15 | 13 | CATSKQGQGEQYF | TGTGCCACCAGCAAACAGGGGCAGGGGGAGCAGTACTTC
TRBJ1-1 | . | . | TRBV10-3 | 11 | CATGSEAEAFF | TGTGCCACGGGGTCGGAGGCTGAAGCTTTCTTT
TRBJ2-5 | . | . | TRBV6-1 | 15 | CASSEWDWSWETQYF | TGTGCCAGCAGTGAATGGGACTGGTCCTGGGAGACCCAGTACTTC
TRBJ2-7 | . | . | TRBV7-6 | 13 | CASSLVPGGEQYF | TGTGCCAGCAGCTTAGTGCCGGGTGGCGAGCAGTACTTC
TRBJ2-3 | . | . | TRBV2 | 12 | CASSSGTDTQYF | TGTGCCAGCAGTAGCGGCACAGATACGCAGTATTTT
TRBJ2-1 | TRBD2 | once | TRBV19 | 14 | CASRTSGTYNEQFF | TGTGCCAGTAGGACTAGCGGTACGTACAATGAGCAGTTCTTC
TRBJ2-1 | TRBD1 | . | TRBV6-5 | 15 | CASRRPGQGRNEQFF | TGTGCCAGCAGACGCCCTGGACAGGGTAGGAATGAGCAGTTCTTC
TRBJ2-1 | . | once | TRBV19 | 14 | CATSPGLRNNEQFF | TGTGCCACCTCTCCGGGTCTAAGAAACAATGAGCAGTTCTTC